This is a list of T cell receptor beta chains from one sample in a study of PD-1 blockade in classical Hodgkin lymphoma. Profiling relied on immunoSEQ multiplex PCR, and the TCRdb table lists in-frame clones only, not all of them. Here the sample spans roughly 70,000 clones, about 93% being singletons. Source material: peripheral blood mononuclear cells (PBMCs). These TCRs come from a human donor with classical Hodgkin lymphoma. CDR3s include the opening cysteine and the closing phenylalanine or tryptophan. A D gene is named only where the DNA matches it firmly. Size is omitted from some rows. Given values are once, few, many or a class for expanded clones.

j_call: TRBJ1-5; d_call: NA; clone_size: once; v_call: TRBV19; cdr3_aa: CASSIVFHPGNQPQHF; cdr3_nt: TGTGCCAGTAGTATAGTTTTCCACCCTGGCAATCAGCCCCAGCATTTT
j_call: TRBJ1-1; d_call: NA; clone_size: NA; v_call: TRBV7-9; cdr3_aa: CASSFGGYTEAFF; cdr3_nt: TGTGCCAGCAGCTTTGGGGGGTACACTGAAGCTTTCTTT
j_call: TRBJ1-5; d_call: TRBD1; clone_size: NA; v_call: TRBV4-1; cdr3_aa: CASSQEGQVPYQPQHF; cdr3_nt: TGCGCCAGCAGCCAGGAGGGACAGGTACCCTATCAGCCCCAGCATTTT
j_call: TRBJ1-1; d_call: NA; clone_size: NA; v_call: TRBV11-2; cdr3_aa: CASSLEMGLNTEAFF; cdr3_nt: TGTGCCAGCAGCTTAGAAATGGGCCTGAACACTGAAGCTTTCTTT
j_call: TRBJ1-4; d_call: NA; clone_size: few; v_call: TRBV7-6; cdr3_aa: CASSLLGDEKLFF; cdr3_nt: TGTGCCAGCAGCTTACTCGGAGACGAAAAACTGTTTTTT
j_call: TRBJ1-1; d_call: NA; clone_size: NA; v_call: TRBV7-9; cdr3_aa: CASSLIPQGRDTEAFF; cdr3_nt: TGTGCCAGCAGCTTAATCCCACAGGGTCGAGACACTGAAGCTTTCTTT
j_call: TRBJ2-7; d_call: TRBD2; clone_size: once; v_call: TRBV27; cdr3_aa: CASSLYMGLATYEQYF; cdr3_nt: TGTGCCAGCAGTTTATATATGGGACTAGCGACCTACGAGCAGTACTTC
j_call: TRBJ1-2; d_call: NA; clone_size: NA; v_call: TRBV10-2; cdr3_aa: CASSDSGTYGYTF; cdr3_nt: TGCGCCAGCAGTGACTCCGGGACCTATGGCTACACCTTC
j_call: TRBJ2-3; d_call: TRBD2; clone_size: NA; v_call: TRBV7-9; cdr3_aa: CASSLGPSGSEQYF; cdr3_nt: TGTGCCAGCAGCTTAGGTCCTAGCGGGAGCGAGCAGTATTTT
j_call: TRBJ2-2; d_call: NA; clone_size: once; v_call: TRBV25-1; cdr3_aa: CASSDYGELFF; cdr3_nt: TGTGCCAGCAGTGATTACGGGGAGCTGTTTTTT
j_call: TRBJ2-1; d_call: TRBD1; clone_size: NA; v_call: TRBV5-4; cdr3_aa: CASSYRGPRLYEQFF; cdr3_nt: TGTGCCAGCAGCTACAGGGGCCCCAGGCTGTACGAGCAGTTCTTC
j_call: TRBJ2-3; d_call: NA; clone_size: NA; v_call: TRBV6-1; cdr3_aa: CATRTTDTQYF; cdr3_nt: TGTGCCACGAGAACCACAGATACGCAGTATTTT
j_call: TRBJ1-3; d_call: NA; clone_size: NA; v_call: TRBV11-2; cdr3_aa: CASSLQGSGNTIYF; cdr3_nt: TGTGCCAGCAGCTTACAGGGATCTGGAAACACCATATATTTT
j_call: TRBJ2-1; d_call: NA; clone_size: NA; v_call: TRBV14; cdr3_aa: CASSPLASQGNEQFF; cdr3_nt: TGTGCCAGCAGCCCCTTGGCCAGTCAAGGGAATGAGCAGTTCTTC
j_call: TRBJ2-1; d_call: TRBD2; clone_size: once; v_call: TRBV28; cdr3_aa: CASSPNSGVSEQFF; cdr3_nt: TGTGCCAGCAGCCCCAACAGCGGGGTTAGTGAGCAGTTCTTC
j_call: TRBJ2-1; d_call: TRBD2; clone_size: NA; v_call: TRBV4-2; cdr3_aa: CASSSRAGTEQFF; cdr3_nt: TGTGCCAGCAGCTCCCGAGCGGGGACTGAGCAGTTCTTC
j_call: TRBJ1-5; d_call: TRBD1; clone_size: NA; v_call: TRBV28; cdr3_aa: CASRPGGGNQPQHF; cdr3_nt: TGTGCCAGCAGGCCAGGGGGGGGCAATCAGCCCCAGCATTTT
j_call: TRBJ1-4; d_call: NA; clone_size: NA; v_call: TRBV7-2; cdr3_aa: CASSLTGPTNEKLFF; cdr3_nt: TGTGCCAGCAGCCTCACAGGGCCCACTAATGAAAAACTGTTTTTT
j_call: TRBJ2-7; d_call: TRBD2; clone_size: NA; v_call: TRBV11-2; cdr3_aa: CASSFSGTTAYEQYF; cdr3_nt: TGTGCCAGCAGCTTCTCCGGGACTACAGCCTACGAGCAGTACTTC
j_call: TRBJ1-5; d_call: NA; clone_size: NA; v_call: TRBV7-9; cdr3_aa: CASSSPPGTTSNQPQHF; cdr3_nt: TGTGCCAGCAGCTCGCCCCCGGGGACCACTAGCAATCAGCCCCAGCATTTT
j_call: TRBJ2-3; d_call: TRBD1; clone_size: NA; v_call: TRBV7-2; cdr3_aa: CASSQVGQGYGSTDTQYF; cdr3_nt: TGTGCCAGCAGCCAAGTGGGACAGGGATATGGGAGCACAGATACGCAGTATTTT
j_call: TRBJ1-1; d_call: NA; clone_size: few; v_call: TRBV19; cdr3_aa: CASRMRGVWTEAFF; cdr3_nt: TGTGCCAGTAGGATGAGGGGGGTGTGGACTGAAGCTTTCTTT
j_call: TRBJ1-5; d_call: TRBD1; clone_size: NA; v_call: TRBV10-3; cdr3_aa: CAISEDRAQPQHF; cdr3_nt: TGTGCCATCAGCGAAGACAGGGCTCAGCCCCAGCATTTT
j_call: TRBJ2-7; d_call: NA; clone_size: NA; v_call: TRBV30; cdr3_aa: CAWSVPASYEQYF; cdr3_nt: TGTGCCTGGAGTGTACCGGCCTCCTACGAGCAGTACTTC
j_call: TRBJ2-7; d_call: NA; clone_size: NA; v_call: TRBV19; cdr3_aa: CASSIGPGSYEQYF; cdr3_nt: TGTGCCAGTAGTATAGGTCCGGGCTCCTACGAGCAGTACTTC
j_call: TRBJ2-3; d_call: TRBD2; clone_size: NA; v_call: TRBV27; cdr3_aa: CASRLAGGPLADTQYF; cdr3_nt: TGTGCCAGCAGACTAGCGGGGGGGCCTTTGGCAGATACGCAGTATTTT
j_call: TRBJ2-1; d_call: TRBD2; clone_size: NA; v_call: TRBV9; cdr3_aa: CASGLAGGNEQFF; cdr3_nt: TGTGCCAGCGGGCTAGCGGGGGGCAATGAGCAGTTCTTC
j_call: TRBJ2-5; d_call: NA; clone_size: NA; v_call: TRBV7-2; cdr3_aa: CASSGRAEETQYF; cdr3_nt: TGTGCCAGCAGCGGACGGGCTGAAGAGACCCAGTACTTC
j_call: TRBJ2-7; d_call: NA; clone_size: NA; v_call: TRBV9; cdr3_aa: CASSRSLQSYEQYF; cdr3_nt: TGTGCCAGCAGCCGGAGCTTACAGAGCTACGAGCAGTACTTC